This paragraph covers one T cell receptor (beta chain) sequence. The specificity of this receptor is unknown. It is unclear where the CDR3 begins or ends on the DNA, so no DNA is shown, and the CDR3 is as TCRdb lists it. This entry belongs to a study of blood T cell repertoires in COVID-19 (TCRdb year 2020). Looking at the study overall: Samples covering the acute and convalescent phases of COVID-19 were provided by collaborators in the United States, Italy and Spain. The repertoires were released in a freely available public database meant as a resource for research on the immune response to SARS-CoV-2. The samples were drawn from the first 160 participants of the ongoing ImmuneRACE study and from about 1,200 subjects provided by 6 global collaborators. The sample metadata nearly always contained a de-identified subject ID, COVID-19 status, age in years and sex. The dataset comprised deeply sampled blood TCRbeta repertoires from subjects exposed to, actively infected with, or recovered from COVID-19. Where available, HLA class I and class II types were obtained from metadata supplied by the sample provider rather than from assay-based typing. The prospective study material was composed of cDNA or gDNA derived from T cells, B-cell-depleted T cells, or PBMCs. The study at large found these results: The quantity of clinical and demographic metadata differed by source and by participant and was supplied without curation.

The immunoSEQ Assay, a bias-controlled multiplex PCR, was used to amplify TCRbeta CDR3 regions from genomic DNA. In the source study's methods: Nucleated cell counts per sample were estimated from amplification of reference gene primers within the assay. Sequence reads were collapsed and filtered to measure the absolute abundance of every unique TCRbeta CDR3 rearrangement. For each sample, productive Simpson clonality was calculated as the square root of Simpson's diversity index over productive rearrangements. TCRdb obtained this table from immuneACCESS and retained in-frame rearrangements with V and J assigned. These tables miss some clones; where compared with another copy, unresolved V genes account for less than half of the shortfall, and the remainder is unexplained. D and trimming were read from the DNA, whereas the V and J calls and clone size are those reported in that table. This sample holds 250,000 or so clones; 70% to 90% were observed only once. About 0.74% of the sample is taken by the ten largest.

The germline V gene specifies SGHNT as CDR1 and YENEEA as CDR2. The CDR3 runs 16 amino acids, cysteine and phenylalanine included. Whole blood was collected in K2EDTA tubes by collaborating institutions according to the institutions' own protocols. For TCRbeta analysis, collaborators shipped samples as frozen whole blood, isolated PBMCs, or DNA extracted from either of those sample types. What was sequenced was peripheral blood. The receptor chain draws on TRBV11-3 and TRBJ2-6; TRBD2, the D gene given by the table, was not confirmed from the DNA. This clonotype was obtained from a woman aged 25 to 39 with acute or convalescent COVID-19. Here the CDR3 is given as CASSFGSGSGANVLTF.